Shown below are 21 T cell receptor beta chains from a single sample sequenced in a study of CD4 T cells in relation to SARS-CoV-2 and coronaviruses. The data were produced by immunoSEQ multiplex PCR, yet TCRdb's version contains in-frame clones alone and is incomplete. In the table there are tens of thousands of clones, approximately 82% of which are singletons. For these receptors, no antigen is known. The sequenced sample consisted of naive CD4+ T cells from PBMCs, cultured in vitro. Subset specified: naive CD4+ T cells isolated by negative enrichment. Source of these receptors: an adult with COVID-19.

V gene TRBV5-6 combines with J gene TRBJ2-1; maybe TRBD2 (6 bases). The CDR3 consists of 16 residues. Germline V lookup: CDR1 SGHDT, CDR2 YYEEEE. V was cut by 0 bases and J by 3 bases, with 13 bases left in between. The CDR3 bases are TGTGCCAGCAGCTTGGAGTGGCGGGGAGACTACAATGAGCAGTTCTTC. Translated, it gives CASSLEWRGDYNEQFF. The full variable domain, rest sourced from reference TRBV5-6 and TRBJ2-1, is DAGVTQSPTHLIKTRGQQVTLRCSPKSGHDTVSWYQQALGQGPQFIFQYYEEEERQRGNFPDRFSGHQFPNYSSELNVNALLLGDSALYLCASSLEWRGDYNEQFFGPGTRLTVL.

The gene calls are TRBV5-1 and TRBJ2-3, with 8 bases aligning to TRBD1. The CDR3 extends over 16 amino acids. The germline CDR1 and CDR2 sequences are SGHRS and YFSETQ. Trimming removed 0 bases from V and 2 bases from J; junction bases left unmatched: 5. The CDR3 loop reads CASSLGQGSHTDTQYF. As DNA, the CDR3 is TGCGCCAGCAGCTTGGGACAGGGGTCCCACACAGATACGCAGTATTTT.

The chain has TRBV2 and TRBJ1-2; D may be TRBD1 (5 bases). With 6 bases removed from V and 6 bases from J, the gap between germline ends came to 11 bases. The CDR3 sequence is 12 residues long. Germline values: CDR1 SNHLY, CDR2 FYNNEI. The CDR3 spells CASRKGTDGYTF. CDR3 nucleotides: TGTGCCAGCAGGAAGGGGACGGATGGCTACACCTTC. Using reference TRBV2 and TRBJ1-2 for the parts outside the CDR3, the full variable domain is EPEVTQTPSHQVTQMGQEVILRCVPISNHLYFYWYRQILGQKVEFLVSFYNNEISEKSEIFDDQFSVERPDGSNFTLKIRSTKLEDSAMYFCASRKGTDGYTFGSGTRLTVV.

The chain links TRBV12-3 or TRBV12-4 to TRBJ2-5, with D tentatively TRBD1 or TRBD2 (5 bases each). The CDR3 length is 13 residues. V shed 5 bases and J shed 4 bases, with 11 bases lying between them. The CDR3 bases are TGTGCCAGCAGTACCCGGGGCCTAGAGACCCAGTACTTC. It is translated as CASSTRGLETQYF.

The rearrangement uses TRBV20-1 and TRBJ2-7; 9 positions match TRBD2. This CDR3 region has 14 residues. Germline CDR1 and CDR2: DFQATT and SNEGSKA (reference sequence). Trimming cost V 3 bases and J 2 bases; bases outside gene matches: 5. CDR3: CSASSLAGTYEQYF. The CDR3 coding sequence is TGCAGTGCTAGTAGTCTAGCGGGAACCTACGAGCAGTACTTC.

The chain is built from TRBV6-5 and TRBJ2-3; D unclear. V was trimmed by 8 bases and J by 2 bases, leaving 11 bases between them. CDR1 is MNHEY, CDR2 SVGAGI, per germline. The CDR3 covers 13 residues. The CDR3 DNA follows: TGTGCCAGCCGATTGGTGGACACAGATACGCAGTATTTT. This gives the protein CASRLVDTDTQYF.

The chain joins TRBV3-1 (or the pseudogene TRBV3-2) to TRBJ2-1, with a possible D match to TRBD2 (5 bases). The V gene lost 4 bases and the J gene lost 3 bases, with 7 bases spanning the gap. This CDR3 spans 13 amino acids. CDR1 and CDR2 from the germline V gene are LGHDT and YNNKEL (reference sequence). The CDR3 DNA follows: TGTGCCAGCAGCCGCGGAGGCTACAATGAGCAGTTCTTC. This encodes CASSRGGYNEQFF.

This chain joins TRBV20-1 and TRBJ2-7, with 8 bases identical to TRBD2. The J segment lost 2 bases and the V segment lost 3 bases, leaving 6 bases of the junction unmatched. CDR3 length: 14 residues. CDR1 is DFQATT, CDR2 SNEGSKA, per germline (reference sequence). CDR3 loop: CSASLAGGTYEQYF. DNA of the CDR3: TGCAGTGCTAGTCTCGCGGGAGGTACCTACGAGCAGTACTTC.

The sample holds a few counts of this clone. The chain is built from TRBV6-5 and TRBJ2-7; TRBD2 aligns across 7 bases. Germline V gene sequence: CDR1 MNHEY, CDR2 SVGAGI. Trimming took 10 bases from V and 1 from J; bases not matched to a gene: 10. The CDR3 runs to 14 residues. The CDR3 protein is CATSGTTVSYEQYF. The DNA of the CDR3 is TGTGCCACCAGCGGGACTACCGTTTCCTACGAGCAGTACTTC.

This clone has a single count. This rearrangement joins TRBV2 to TRBJ1-2; D call uncertain. CDR1 is SNHLY, CDR2 FYNNEI, per germline. The CDR3 extends over 15 amino acids. Trimming shortened V by 6 bases and J by 0 bases, and 14 bases separated the two germline ends. CDR3 nucleotide sequence: TGTGCCAGCAGCCGGAGTTCTGCCCCTAACTATGGCTACACCTTC. Protein: CASSRSSAPNYGYTF.

V gene TRBV3-1 (or the pseudogene TRBV3-2) combines with J gene TRBJ2-3, with 9 bases that match TRBD2. Trimming at V came to 6 bases and at J to 6 bases, leaving 16 bases not matched to a gene. The CDR3 has 17 amino acids. Germline values: CDR1 LGHDT, CDR2 YNNKEL (reference sequence). In DNA form, the CDR3 reads TGTGCCAGCAGACCCCACCCCTGCGGGAGGGTCGACGATACGCAGTATTTT. It yields the protein CASRPHPCGRVDDTQYF.

V usage is TRBV11-3 and J usage is TRBJ2-3; D unresolved. Trimming stripped 5 bases from V and 4 bases from J, with 7 bases between. The CDR3 is 12 amino acids. Germline V gene sequence: CDR1 SGHNT, CDR2 YENEEA. The CDR3 reads CASSDIPDTQYF. In DNA, the CDR3 is TGTGCCAGCAGCGACATCCCAGATACGCAGTATTTT.

This chain connects TRBV7-8 to TRBJ2-1, with 10 positions matching TRBD2. The CDR3 extends over 17 amino acids. The ends lost 5 bases at V and 4 bases at J; junction bases unmatched: 11. Looked up from germline, CDR1 is SGHVS and CDR2 is FQNEAQ. The CDR3 DNA reads TGTGCCAGCAGCCGAGGGACTAGCGTCCGCTATTACAATGAGCAGTTCTTC. Translation gives CASSRGTSVRYYNEQFF.

The V and J genes are TRBV5-4 and TRBJ2-5; 8 nucleotides line up with TRBD1. CDR1 is SGHNT, CDR2 YYREEE, per germline (reference sequence). The junction had 9 bases not matched to a gene; V was cut back by 5 bases and J by 6 bases. The CDR3 is 14 residues long. DNA of the CDR3: TGTGCCAGCAGTTCTGGACAGGGTGTGAAGACCCAGTACTTC. This gives the protein CASSSGQGVKTQYF. Filled out from reference TRBV5-4 and TRBJ2-5, the complete variable domain reads ETGVTQSPTHLIKTRGQQVTLRCSSQSGHNTVSWYQQALGQGPQFIFQYYREEENGRGNFPPRFSGLQFPNYSSELNVNALELDDSALYLCASSSGQGVKTQYFGPGTRLLVL.

In DNA, the CDR3 is TGTGCCAGCAGCTTATCGACCCGCGGAGGCTACAATGAGCAGTTCTTC. This translates into CASSLSTRGGYNEQFF. This rearrangement joins TRBV7-6 to TRBJ2-1; possibly TRBD2 for D (5 bases). Trimming stripped 2 bases from V and 3 bases from J, with 14 bases between. From germline, CDR1 is SGHVS and CDR2 FNYEAQ. The CDR3 loop spans 16 amino acids.

V is TRBV28 and J is TRBJ2-5, with no clear D. The V gene's germline CDR1 is MDHEN and CDR2 SYDVKM. The CDR3 consists of 14 residues. V was clipped by 6 bases and J by 6 bases, with 17 bases between them. The CDR3 is CASSSDRVMQTQYF. Here the CDR3 DNA reads TGTGCCAGCAGCTCCGATAGGGTAATGCAGACCCAGTACTTC.

The chain recombines TRBV6-1 with TRBJ2-7, with D perhaps given as TRBD1 or TRBD2 (6 bases each). Trimming removed 3 bases at V and 2 bases at J, with 20 bases between. This CDR3 is 17 amino acids long. Germline loops: CDR1 MNHNS, CDR2 SASEGT. CDR3 DNA: TGTGCCAGCAGTGATCACCTGGGGGGCCGTTACGCCTACGAGCAGTACTTC. Translation gives CASSDHLGGRYAYEQYF.

This clone came up once. The gene calls are TRBV3-1 (or the pseudogene TRBV3-2) and TRBJ2-7, with a tentative D call TRBD1 (5 bases). With 1 base removed from V and 6 bases from J, the gap between germline ends came to 16 bases. Germline CDR1 is LGHDT and CDR2 is YNNKEL (reference sequence). This CDR3 spans 15 amino acids. This CDR3 is CASSQGSQPRVEQYF. CDR3 nucleotide sequence: TGTGCCAGCAGCCAAGGGTCACAACCCAGGGTCGAGCAGTACTTC.

The rearrangement uses TRBV5-4 and TRBJ1-1; D is unclear. The V end lost 0 bases, the J end lost 5 bases, and 11 bases lay between the germline ends. This CDR3 region has 14 residues. Germline lookup yields CDR1 SGHNT and CDR2 YYREEE (reference sequence). CDR3 nucleotide sequence: TGTGCCAGCAGCTTGGATGGGGTAAGGACTGAAGCTTTCTTT. This codes for CASSLDGVRTEAFF.

This chain connects TRBV30 to TRBJ2-1, with D perhaps matching TRBD1 or TRBD2 (5 bases each). Looked up from germline, CDR1 is GTSNPN and CDR2 is SVGIG (reference sequence). V was clipped by 5 bases and J by 5 bases, with 22 bases between them. The CDR3 extends over 16 amino acids. CDR3 loop: CAWGILPGTQNNEQFF. In DNA, the CDR3 is TGTGCCTGGGGTATACTACCCGGGACCCAAAACAATGAGCAGTTCTTC.

DNA for the CDR3: TGTGCCAGCAGCTCTAGACAGGGTCCCTATGGCTACACCTTC. The encoded protein is CASSSRQGPYGYTF. The chain is built from TRBV7-2 and TRBJ1-2; 7 bases match TRBD1. Germline CDR1 and CDR2: SGHTA and FQGNSA. V trimming: 4 bases; J trimming: 4 bases; junction bases outside the gene matches: 6. The CDR3 extends over 14 amino acids.